The 7 T cell receptor beta chains presented below share a single source sample, sequenced in a study of graft-versus-host responses after intestinal transplantation. Their antigens are not known. Only in-frame clones appear in the TCRdb table, and some are missing; sequencing was by immunoSEQ multiplex PCR. Counted here are some 93,000 clones, 91% occurring once; the ten biggest clones make up under 0.55%. Material: unstimulated CD8+ T cells sorted from spleen or lymph node cells, obtained before intestinal transplant. Every receptor here comes from a human donor who received an intestinal transplant.

The V gene is TRBV27, the J gene TRBJ1-2, with D perhaps TRBD1 (6 bases). The germline V and J ends were trimmed by 8 bases and 1 base, with 8 bases remaining between them. The CDR3 has 12 residues. Germline V gene lookup returns CDR1 MNHEY and CDR2 SMNVEV (reference sequence). The CDR3 region has the DNA TGTGCCAGCGGGGGCGGTAACTATGGCTACACCTTC. Its protein product is CASGGGNYGYTF.

This clone was picked up one time. This chain uses TRBV28 with TRBJ1-2, with 8 bases matching TRBD1. Germline trimming cut 5 bases from V and 4 bases from J; bases unmatched to any gene: 12. CDR1 MDHEN and CDR2 SYDVKM come from the germline V gene. This CDR3 has 16 amino acids. Here the CDR3 reads CASSPTSGTGFYGYTF. CDR3 sequence (DNA): TGTGCCAGCAGTCCAACCTCCGGGACAGGATTCTATGGCTACACCTTC.

CDR3 DNA sequence: TGTGCCAGCAGCTTCGGAGGCACCTACGAGCAGTACTTC. Its protein is CASSFGGTYEQYF. The rearrangement uses TRBV11-2 and TRBJ2-7; D is perhaps TRBD2 (5 bases). The CDR3 has 13 amino acids. V lost 3 bases, J lost 2 bases, and 8 bases lay in between. CDR1 is SGHAT and CDR2 is FQNNGV in the germline V gene.

The chain carries TRBV5-1 and TRBJ2-7; possibly TRBD1 for D (6 bases). V was trimmed by 0 bases and J by 1 base, leaving 11 bases between them. The CDR3 consists of 15 residues. Germline-derived CDR1 and CDR2 are SGHRS and YFSETQ. Here the CDR3 DNA reads TGCGCCAGCAGCTTGGCCGGTGACAGGTCCTACGAGCAGTACTTC. Translating gives CASSLAGDRSYEQYF. Full variable domain (missing parts from reference TRBV5-1 and TRBJ2-7): KAGVTQTPRYLIKTRGQQVTLSCSPISGHRSVSWYQQTPGQGLQFLFEYFSETQRNKGNFPGRFSGRQFSNSRSEMNVSTLELGDSALYLCASSLAGDRSYEQYFGPGTRLTVT.

In its sample, this clone was seen once. The chain employs TRBV9 and TRBJ2-5, with a tentative D call TRBD2 (6 bases). CDR1 is SGDLS and CDR2 is YYNGEE in the germline V gene. The V gene lost 0 bases and the J gene lost 2 bases, with 11 bases spanning the gap. The length of the CDR3 is 15 residues. CDR3: CASSVGGLPQETQYF. The CDR3 nucleotides are TGTGCCAGCAGCGTAGGGGGACTCCCTCAAGAGACCCAGTACTTC.

The chain carries TRBV5-5 and TRBJ1-1, with a weak D call TRBD1 (6 bases). The CDR3 contains 11 residues. Trimming stripped 4 bases from V and 7 bases from J, with 8 bases between. Germline V gene lookup returns CDR1 SGHKS and CDR2 YYEKEE (reference sequence). Written as DNA, the CDR3 is TGTGCCAGCAGCCAGGGGTATGAAGCTTTCTTT. As protein: CASSQGYEAFF.

V and J are TRBV27 and TRBJ2-7, with TRBD1 matching over 12 bases. CDR3 length equals 15 residues. Trimming took 5 bases from V and 4 from J; bases not matched to a gene: 6. Germline assignment: CDR1 MNHEY and CDR2 SMNVEV (reference sequence). CDR3 coding DNA: TGTGCCAGCAGTCCGGGGGGACAGGGGGCTTACGAGCAGTACTTC. This sequence encodes CASSPGGQGAYEQYF.